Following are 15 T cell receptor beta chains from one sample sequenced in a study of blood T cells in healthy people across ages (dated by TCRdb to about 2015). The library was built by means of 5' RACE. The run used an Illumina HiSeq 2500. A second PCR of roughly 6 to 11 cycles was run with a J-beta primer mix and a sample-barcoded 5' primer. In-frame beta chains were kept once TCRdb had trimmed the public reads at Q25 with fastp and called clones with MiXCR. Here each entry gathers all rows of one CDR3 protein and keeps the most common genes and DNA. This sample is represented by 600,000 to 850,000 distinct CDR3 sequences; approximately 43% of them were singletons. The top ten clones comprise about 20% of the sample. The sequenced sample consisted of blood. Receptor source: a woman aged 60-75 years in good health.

The CDR3 is CASSQDLTGLSGELFF. CDR3 nucleotide sequence: TGTGCCAGCAGCCAAGATCTCACGGGGTTGAGCGGGGAGCTGTTTTTT. The chain carries TRBV4-2 and TRBJ2-2; maybe TRBD2 (5 bases). Germline V gives CDR1 LGHNA, CDR2 YNFKEQ. The CDR3 extends over 16 amino acids. V was shortened by 0 bases and J by 7 bases, with 15 bases between the two germline ends.

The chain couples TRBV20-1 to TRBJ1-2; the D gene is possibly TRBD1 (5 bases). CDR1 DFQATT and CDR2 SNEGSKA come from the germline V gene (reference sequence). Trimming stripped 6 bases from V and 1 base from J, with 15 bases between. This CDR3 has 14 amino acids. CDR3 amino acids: CSAHQGSFNYGYTF. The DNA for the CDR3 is TGCAGTGCCCATCAGGGCAGTTTTAACTATGGCTACACCTTC.

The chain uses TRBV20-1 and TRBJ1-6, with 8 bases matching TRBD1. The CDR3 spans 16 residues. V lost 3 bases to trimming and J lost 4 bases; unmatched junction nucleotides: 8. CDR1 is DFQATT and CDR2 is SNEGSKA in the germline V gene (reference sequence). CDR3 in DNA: TGCAGTGCTAGGCGGGACAGGCAATCGTATAATTCACCCCTCCACTTT. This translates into CSARRDRQSYNSPLHF.

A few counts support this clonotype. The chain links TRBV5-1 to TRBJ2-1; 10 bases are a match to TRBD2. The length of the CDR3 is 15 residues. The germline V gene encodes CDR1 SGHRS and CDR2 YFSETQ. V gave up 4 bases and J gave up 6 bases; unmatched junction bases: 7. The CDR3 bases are TGCGCCAGCAGCGCCCAGACTAGCGGGCCCAATGAGCAGTTCTTC. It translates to CASSAQTSGPNEQFF.

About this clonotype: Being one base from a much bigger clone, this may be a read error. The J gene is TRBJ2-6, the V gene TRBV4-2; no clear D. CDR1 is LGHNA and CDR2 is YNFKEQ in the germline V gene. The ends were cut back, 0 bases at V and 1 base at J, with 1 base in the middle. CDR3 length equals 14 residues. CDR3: CASSQESGANVLTF. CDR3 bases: TGTGCCAGCAGCCAAGAATCTGGGGCCAACGTCCTGACTTTC.

The CDR3 reads CASSLRLAWGGELFF. In DNA, the CDR3 is TGTGCCAGCAGTTTAAGACTAGCATGGGGCGGGGAGCTGTTTTTT. This chain connects TRBV28 to TRBJ2-2; 7 bases match TRBD2. This CDR3 region has 15 residues. CDR1 MDHEN and CDR2 SYDVKM come from the germline V gene. Losses at the gene ends were 2 bases for V and 7 bases for J; bases not matched to a gene: 7.

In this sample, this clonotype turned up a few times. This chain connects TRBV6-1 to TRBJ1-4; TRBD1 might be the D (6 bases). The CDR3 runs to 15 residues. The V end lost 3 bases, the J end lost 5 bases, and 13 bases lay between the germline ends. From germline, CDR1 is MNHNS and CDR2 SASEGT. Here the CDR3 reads CASSDLNRVNEKLFF. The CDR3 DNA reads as TGTGCCAGCAGTGACTTGAACAGGGTAAATGAAAAACTGTTTTTT.

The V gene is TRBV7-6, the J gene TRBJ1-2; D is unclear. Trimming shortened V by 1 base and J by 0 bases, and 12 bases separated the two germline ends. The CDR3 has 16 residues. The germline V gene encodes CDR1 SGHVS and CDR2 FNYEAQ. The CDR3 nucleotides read TGTGCCAGCAGCTTAGTAGGGTCCGGAACTAACTATGGCTACACCTTC. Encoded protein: CASSLVGSGTNYGYTF.

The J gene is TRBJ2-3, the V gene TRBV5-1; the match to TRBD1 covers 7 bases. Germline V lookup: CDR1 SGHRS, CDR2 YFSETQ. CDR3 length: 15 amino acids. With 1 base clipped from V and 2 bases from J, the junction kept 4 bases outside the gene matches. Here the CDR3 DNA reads TGCGCCAGCAGCTTGTCCGGGACAGACACAGATACGCAGTATTTT. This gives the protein CASSLSGTDTDTQYF.

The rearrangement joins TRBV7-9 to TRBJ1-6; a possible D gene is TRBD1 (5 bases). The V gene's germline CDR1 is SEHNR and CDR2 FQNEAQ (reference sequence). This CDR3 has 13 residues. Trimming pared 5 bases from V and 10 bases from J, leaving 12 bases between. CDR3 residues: CASSPEGISPLHF. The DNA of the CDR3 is TGTGCCAGCAGCCCGGAGGGGATCTCACCCCTCCACTTT.

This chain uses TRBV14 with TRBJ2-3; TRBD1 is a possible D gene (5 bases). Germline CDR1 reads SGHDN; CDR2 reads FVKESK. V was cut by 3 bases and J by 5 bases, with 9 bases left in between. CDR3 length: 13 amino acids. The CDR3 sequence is CASSQGLRDTQYF. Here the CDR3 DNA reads TGTGCCAGCAGCCAGGGGCTCCGAGATACGCAGTATTTT. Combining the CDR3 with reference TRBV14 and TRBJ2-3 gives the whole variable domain EAGVTQFPSHSVIEKGQTVTLRCDPISGHDNLYWYRRVMGKEIKFLLHFVKESKQDESGMPNNRFLAERTGGTYSTLKVQPAELEDSGVYFCASSQGLRDTQYFGPGTRLTVL.

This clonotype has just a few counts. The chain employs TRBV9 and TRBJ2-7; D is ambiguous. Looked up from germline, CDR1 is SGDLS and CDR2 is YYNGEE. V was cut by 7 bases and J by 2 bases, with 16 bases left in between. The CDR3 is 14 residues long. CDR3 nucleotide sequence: TGTGCCAGCTCGGTATCGGACCGTGCCTACGAGCAGTACTTC. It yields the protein CASSVSDRAYEQYF. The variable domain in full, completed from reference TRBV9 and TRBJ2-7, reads DSGVTQTPKHLITATGQRVTLRCSPRSGDLSVYWYQQSLDQGLQFLIQYYNGEERAKGNILERFSAQQFPDLHSELNLSSLELGDSALYFCASSVSDRAYEQYFGPGTRLTVT.

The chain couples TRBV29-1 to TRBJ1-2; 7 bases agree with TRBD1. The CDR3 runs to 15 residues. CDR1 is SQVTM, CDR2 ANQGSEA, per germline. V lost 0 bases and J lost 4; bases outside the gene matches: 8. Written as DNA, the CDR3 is TGCAGCGTTGAAGATCGGAAGGCAGGGGGCTATGGCTACACCTTC. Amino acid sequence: CSVEDRKAGGYGYTF. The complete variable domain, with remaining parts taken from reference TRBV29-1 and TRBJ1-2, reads SAVISQKPSRDICQRGTSLTIQCQVDSQVTMMFWYRQQPGQSLTLIATANQGSEATYESGFVIDKFPISRPNLTFSTLTVSNMSPEDSSIYLCSVEDRKAGGYGYTFGSGTRLTVV.

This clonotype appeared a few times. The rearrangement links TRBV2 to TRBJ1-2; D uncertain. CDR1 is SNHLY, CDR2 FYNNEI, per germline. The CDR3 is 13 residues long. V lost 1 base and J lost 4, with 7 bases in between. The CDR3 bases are TGTGCCAGCAGTGAAGTGGGCGGCTATGGCTACACCTTC. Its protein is CASSEVGGYGYTF.

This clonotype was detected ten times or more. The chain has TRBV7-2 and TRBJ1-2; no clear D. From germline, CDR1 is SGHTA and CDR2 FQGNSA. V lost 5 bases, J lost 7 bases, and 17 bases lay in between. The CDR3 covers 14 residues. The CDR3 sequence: CASSPGPLVGGYTF. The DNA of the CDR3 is TGTGCCAGCAGCCCCGGACCGCTCGTAGGTGGCTACACCTTC. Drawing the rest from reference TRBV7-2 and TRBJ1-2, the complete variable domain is GAGVSQSPSNKVTEKGKDVELRCDPISGHTALYWYRQSLGQGLEFLIYFQGNSAPDKSGLPSDRFSAERTGGSVSTLTIQRTQQEDSAVYLCASSPGPLVGGYTFGSGTRLTVV.